What follows are 23 T cell receptor beta chains derived from one specimen sequenced in a study of spatial heterogeneity in lung cancer. The antigens these receptors bind are not known. TCRdb itself ran the 5' RACE reads through MiXCR, one entry per CDR3 protein. The sample has roughly 18,000 distinct CDR3 sequences, roughly 5.8% seen once. The study, taken as a whole, reports: Expanded alpha and beta TCR counts within tumors tracked tumor mutation counts.

Time point denoted: sample taken at primary tumor resection. Sequencing was performed on lung tumor tissue, taken at surgery. The source of these receptors is a female donor with early-stage non-small cell lung cancer.

This clonotype was picked up many times. Because this beta chain is a stray read in a library intended to capture alpha chains, its abundance should not be given much weight. The V call is TRBV20-1, the J call TRBJ2-7, with D perhaps assigned TRBD1 or TRBD2 (6 bases each). Trimming left V 3 bases short and J 0 bases short, with 15 bases between. Germline V gene sequence: CDR1 DFQATT, CDR2 SNEGSKA (reference sequence). The CDR3 extends over 15 amino acids. DNA of the CDR3: TGCAGTGCTAGCCTGGAGGGGGTTAACTCCTACGAGCAGTACTTC. Its protein is CSASLEGVNSYEQYF.

This clonotype appeared many times. The library was prepared for alpha chains; this beta chain is a stray read, so its frequency means little. This chain uses TRBV6-2 or TRBV6-3 with TRBJ2-3; TRBD1 agrees at 10 bases. Germline CDR1 MNHEY, CDR2 SVGEGT. This CDR3 is 17 amino acids long. The V segment lost 6 bases and the J segment 3 bases; nucleotides outside the gene matches: 12. CDR3: CASSFSPPGQGTDTQYF. CDR3 bases: TGTGCCAGCAGCTTCTCCCCGCCGGGACAGGGGACAGATACGCAGTATTTT.

About this clonotype: Since the library was made to target alpha chains, this beta chain is a stray read and its abundance is not meaningful. This rearrangement joins TRBV14 to TRBJ1-1; D is ambiguous. CDR3 size: 15 residues. Germline CDR1 is SGHDN and CDR2 is FVKESK. With 4 bases removed from V and 4 bases from J, the gap between germline ends came to 16 bases. The CDR3 loop is CASSPPGARFTEAFF. The CDR3 region has the DNA TGTGCCAGCAGCCCGCCGGGCGCCCGCTTCACTGAAGCTTTCTTT.

This clonotype was found many times. This beta chain slipped into a library made for alpha chains as a stray read, so its size is not meaningful. The chain links TRBV25-1 to TRBJ2-3, with 10 positions matching TRBD2. Germline lookup yields CDR1 MGHDK and CDR2 SYGVNS. V shed 5 bases and J 0 bases; nucleotides not matched to a gene: 8. This CDR3 has 17 residues. The CDR3 is CASSPPRTSGSTDTQYF. The CDR3 DNA is TGTGCCAGCAGTCCCCCCCGGACTAGCGGAAGCACAGATACGCAGTATTTT.

By proportion, this clonotype is medium-sized. This beta chain came through as a stray read in a library set up for alpha chains, and its size says little. The J gene is TRBJ2-1, the V gene TRBV10-3; D possibly corresponds to TRBD1 (5 bases). The V end lost 7 bases, the J end lost 1 base, and 11 bases lay between the germline ends. CDR3 size: 14 residues. Germline lookup yields CDR1 ENHRY and CDR2 SYGVKD. The CDR3 DNA is TGTGCCATCATGGCAGGGCGGTCCTACAATGAGCAGTTCTTC. Translating it yields CAIMAGRSYNEQFF.

This clonotype showed up many times. As an off-target read in a library built for alpha chains, this beta chain has a frequency of little significance. J is TRBJ1-1 and V is TRBV10-3; D gene ambiguous. The CDR3 length is 16 residues. Germline CDR1 is ENHRY and CDR2 is SYGVKD. V was pared by 2 bases and J by 5 bases, with 18 bases between. CDR3 sequence: CAISEAGGAWRTEAFF. As DNA, the CDR3 is TGTGCCATCAGTGAGGCCGGCGGAGCTTGGCGGACTGAAGCTTTCTTT.

This clonotype was recorded at least ten times. With the library built for alpha chains, this beta chain is off target and its frequency is not meaningful. The chain employs TRBV6-6 and TRBJ1-2, with TRBD1 matching 7 bases. The CDR3 loop spans 15 amino acids. V lost 3 bases to trimming and J lost 1 base; unmatched junction nucleotides: 5. The germline V gene has CDR1 MNHNY and CDR2 SVGAGI (reference sequence). The CDR3 is CASSYSPGGNYGYTF. CDR3 DNA sequence: TGTGCCAGCAGTTATTCCCCAGGGGGTAACTATGGCTACACCTTC.

This clonotype was counted many times. A library made for alpha chains picked up this beta chain off target, so its size means little. The rearrangement links TRBV5-1 to TRBJ2-7, with 8 bases that match TRBD1. The length of the CDR3 is 15 residues. Germline trimming cut 2 bases from V and 4 bases from J; bases unmatched to any gene: 8. Germline assignment: CDR1 SGHRS and CDR2 YFSETQ. The CDR3 is CASSFEDRASYEQYF. The CDR3 bases are TGCGCCAGCAGCTTCGAGGACAGGGCGTCATACGAGCAGTACTTC.

This clonotype has a count of ten or more. The library was prepared for alpha chains; this beta chain is a stray read, so its frequency means little. This chain links TRBV5-4 with TRBJ2-1; TRBD2 agrees at 7 bases. V lost 1 base to trimming and J lost 5 bases; unmatched junction nucleotides: 6. CDR3 length: 15 residues. The germline V gene has CDR1 SGHNT and CDR2 YYREEE (reference sequence). CDR3 DNA sequence: TGTGCCAGCAGCTTGATAGCGGGCCCTAACAATGAGCAGTTCTTC. It is translated as CASSLIAGPNNEQFF. The full variable domain, in which reference TRBV5-4 and TRBJ2-1 provide the parts outside the CDR3, is ETGVTQSPTHLIKTRGQQVTLRCSSQSGHNTVSWYQQALGQGPQFIFQYYREEENGRGNFPPRFSGLQFPNYSSELNVNALELDDSALYLCASSLIAGPNNEQFFGPGTRLTVL.

This clonotype ranks as medium-sized. Because the library targeted alpha chains, this beta chain is an off-target read whose size means little. The chain couples TRBV10-2 to TRBJ2-3, with D hard to call. Trimming took off 7 bases at V and 6 bases at J, with 5 bases between the two ends. Germline V gene lookup returns CDR1 WSHSY and CDR2 SAAADI. The CDR3 spans 10 residues. The CDR3 region has the DNA TGCGCCAGCAACGTGGATACGCAGTATTTT. It specifies CASNVDTQYF.

This clonotype was found many times. This beta chain turned up in a library designed for alpha chains; as an off-target read, its abundance says little. The V call is TRBV18, the J call TRBJ2-2; TRBD2 agrees at 12 bases. This CDR3 has 16 amino acids. The germline V gene has CDR1 KGHSH and CDR2 LQKENI. Losses at the gene ends were 3 bases for V and 7 bases for J; bases not matched to a gene: 6. CDR3 DNA sequence: TGTGCCAGCTCACCGAGACTAGCGGGAGACAACGGGGAGCTGTTTTTT. The encoded protein is CASSPRLAGDNGELFF.

This clonotype occurred a few times. Being off target in a library aimed at alpha chains, this beta chain has a size of little meaning. The gene calls are TRBV11-2 and TRBJ2-7; D is unresolved. This CDR3 has 17 residues. The V end lost 0 bases, the J end lost 2 bases, and 17 bases lay between the germline ends. CDR1 is SGHAT, CDR2 FQNNGV, per germline. This CDR3 reads CASSLDLSLGRAYEQYF. The CDR3, as DNA: TGTGCCAGCAGCTTAGACCTTTCTCTGGGCCGAGCCTACGAGCAGTACTTC.

This clonotype was seen repeatedly, ten times or more. Within a library made for alpha chains, this beta chain is off target, and its count is uninformative. The chain links TRBV10-2 to TRBJ2-4; 10 nucleotides agree with TRBD2. V trimming: 6 bases; J trimming: 5 bases; junction bases outside the gene matches: 1. Per germline, CDR1 WSHSY and CDR2 SAAADI. The CDR3 contains 13 residues. The chain's CDR3 is CASRLAGENIQYF. The DNA for the CDR3 is TGCGCCAGCAGGCTAGCGGGAGAAAACATTCAGTACTTC.

This clonotype was recorded at least ten times. The library was built for alpha chains, so this beta chain is an off-target read and its size means little. This chain joins TRBV11-2 and TRBJ2-5; 14 bases are shared with TRBD2. This CDR3 comprises 18 residues. V was clipped by 2 bases and J by 4 bases; unmatched bases: 9. Germline V gene sequence: CDR1 SGHAT, CDR2 FQNNGV. The CDR3: CASSLMGRGTSGRETQYF. CDR3 DNA sequence: TGTGCCAGCAGCTTAATGGGGCGGGGGACTAGCGGGAGAGAGACCCAGTACTTC. The whole variable domain, remainder taken from reference TRBV11-2 and TRBJ2-5, is EAGVAQSPRYKIIEKRQSVAFWCNPISGHATLYWYQQILGQGPKLLIQFQNNGVVDDSQLPKDRFSAERLKGVDSTLKIQPAKLEDSAVYLCASSLMGRGTSGRETQYFGPGTRLLVL.

In its sample, this clonotype was seen many times. A library prepared for alpha chains yielded this beta chain as an off-target read; its size is of little meaning. The rearrangement uses TRBV11-2 and TRBJ2-3; 8 bases match TRBD2. CDR1 and CDR2 from the germline V gene are SGHAT and FQNNGV. The CDR3 runs to 16 residues. The V gene end was trimmed by 1 base and the J gene end by 4 bases; junction bases not matched to a gene: 7. The CDR3 nucleotides read TGTGCCAGCAGCTTAGGACTACCGGGACTAGCAGATACGCAGTATTTT. Its translation: CASSLGLPGLADTQYF.

The table lists this clonotype with many counts. This beta chain is off target for a library built for alpha chains, so its abundance means little. The chain links TRBV11-2 to TRBJ2-2, with no clear D. This CDR3 region has 14 residues. Germline-derived CDR1 and CDR2 are SGHAT and FQNNGV. The V end lost 2 bases, the J end lost 6 bases, and 10 bases lay between the germline ends. CDR3: CASSLMRGSGELFF. Written as DNA, the CDR3 is TGTGCCAGCAGCTTAATGAGAGGATCCGGGGAGCTGTTTTTT.

About this clonotype itself: This beta chain slipped into a library made for alpha chains as a stray read, so its size is not meaningful. The chain carries TRBV10-3 and TRBJ2-3; TRBD2 matches 11 bases. V lost 6 bases and J lost 2; bases outside the gene matches: 7. The CDR3 extends over 16 amino acids. Germline CDR1 reads ENHRY; CDR2 reads SYGVKD. The CDR3 DNA reads as TGTGCCATCAGATCCGGGACTAGCGGCCTCACAGATACGCAGTATTTT. Its protein product is CAIRSGTSGLTDTQYF.

This clonotype was counted many times. The library was built for alpha chains, so this beta chain is an off-target read and its size means little. The rearrangement links TRBV6-2 or TRBV6-3 to TRBJ2-1; no clear D. V lost 4 bases to trimming and J lost 10 bases, with 8 bases between them. This CDR3 has 11 residues. Germline V CDR1 and CDR2: MNHEY, SVGEGT. CDR3 nucleotides: TGTGCCAGCAGTTTGGCTTTGGAGCAGTTCTTC. Amino acids: CASSLALEQFF.

At least ten counts were recorded for this clonotype. This beta chain is an off-target read within a library intended for alpha chains, so its frequency means little. The chain couples TRBV28 to TRBJ2-7, with TRBD1 matching over 8 bases. Per the germline V gene, CDR1 is MDHEN and CDR2 is SYDVKM. The CDR3 covers 14 residues. Germline trimming cut 11 bases from V and 0 bases from J; bases unmatched to any gene: 9. The CDR3, as DNA: TGTGCCGCGGGGCAGGGGGCTAGCTCCTACGAGCAGTACTTC. Translation: CAAGQGASSYEQYF.

This clonotype ranks as medium-sized (0.01 to 0.1%). This beta chain is a stray sequence in a library constructed for alpha chains; its clone size is not meaningful. CDR3 region: CASSLSGLAGLSYEQYF. The CDR3 DNA is TGTGCCAGCAGTTTATCGGGACTAGCGGGGCTCTCCTACGAGCAGTACTTC. This chain connects TRBV27 to TRBJ2-7, with TRBD2 identical over 13 bases. There are 17 residues in the CDR3. With 0 bases clipped from V and 0 bases from J, the junction kept 2 bases outside the gene matches. Per germline, CDR1 MNHEY and CDR2 SMNVEV (reference sequence).

On this clonotype itself: Little can be read into the size of this beta chain, an off-target read in a library designed for alpha chains. This chain connects TRBV5-1 to TRBJ2-1; 8 positions agree with TRBD2. The ends lost 4 bases at V and 5 bases at J; junction bases unmatched: 8. Germline lookup yields CDR1 SGHRS and CDR2 YFSETQ. The CDR3 is made up of 15 amino acids. The CDR3, as DNA: TGCGCCAGCAGCGCTAGGACTAGCCGTGACAATGAGCAGTTCTTC. This gives the protein CASSARTSRDNEQFF. Filled out from reference TRBV5-1 and TRBJ2-1, the complete variable domain reads KAGVTQTPRYLIKTRGQQVTLSCSPISGHRSVSWYQQTPGQGLQFLFEYFSETQRNKGNFPGRFSGRQFSNSRSEMNVSTLELGDSALYLCASSARTSRDNEQFFGPGTRLTVL.

This clonotype was seen at least ten times. This beta chain lies outside the target of a library built for alpha chains; its clone size means little. This chain uses TRBV14 with TRBJ1-1, with a possible D match to TRBD1 (5 bases). V was clipped by 2 bases and J by 9 bases, with 13 bases between them. Germline loops: CDR1 SGHDN, CDR2 FVKESK. CDR3 length: 13 amino acids. The DNA of the CDR3 is TGTGCCAGCAGCCAATCCCCGGGGGGGAAAGCTTTCTTT. The encoded protein is CASSQSPGGKAFF.

This clonotype has ten or more counts. As an off-target read in a library built for alpha chains, this beta chain has a frequency of little significance. CDR3 sequence (DNA): TGCGCCAGCAGCCAAGACAGGGGGCGACAAGAGACCCAGTACTTC. Amino acid sequence: CASSQDRGRQETQYF. The chain is built from TRBV5-1 and TRBJ2-5; the match to TRBD1 covers 10 bases. This CDR3 spans 15 amino acids. Germline CDR1 reads SGHRS; CDR2 reads YFSETQ. Unmatched junction bases numbered 5, after V lost 4 bases and J lost 2 bases.